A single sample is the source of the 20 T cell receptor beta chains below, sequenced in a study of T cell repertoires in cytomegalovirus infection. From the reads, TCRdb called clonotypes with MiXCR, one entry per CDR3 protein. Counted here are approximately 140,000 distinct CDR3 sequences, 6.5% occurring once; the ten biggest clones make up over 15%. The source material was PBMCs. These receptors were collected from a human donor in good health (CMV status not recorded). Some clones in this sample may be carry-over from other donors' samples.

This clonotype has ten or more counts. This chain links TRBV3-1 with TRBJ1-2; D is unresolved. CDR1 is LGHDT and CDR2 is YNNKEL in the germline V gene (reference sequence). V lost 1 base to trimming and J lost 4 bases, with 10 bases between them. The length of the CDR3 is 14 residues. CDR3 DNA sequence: TGTGCCAGCAGCCAAGGGCGGGGAGGCTATGGCTACACCTTC. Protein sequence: CASSQGRGGYGYTF. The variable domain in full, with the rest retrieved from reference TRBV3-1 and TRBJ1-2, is DTAVSQTPKYLVTQMGNDKSIKCEQNLGHDTMYWYKQDSKKFLKIMFSYNNKELIINETVPNRFSPKSPDKAHLNLHINSLELGDSAVYFCASSQGRGGYGYTFGSGTRLTVV.

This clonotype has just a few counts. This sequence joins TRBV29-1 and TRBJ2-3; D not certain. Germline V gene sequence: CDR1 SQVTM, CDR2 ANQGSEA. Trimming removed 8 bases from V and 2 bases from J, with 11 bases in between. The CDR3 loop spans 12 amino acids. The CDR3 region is CSYTLTTDTQYF. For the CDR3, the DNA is TGCAGCTACACTTTGACCACAGATACGCAGTATTTT.

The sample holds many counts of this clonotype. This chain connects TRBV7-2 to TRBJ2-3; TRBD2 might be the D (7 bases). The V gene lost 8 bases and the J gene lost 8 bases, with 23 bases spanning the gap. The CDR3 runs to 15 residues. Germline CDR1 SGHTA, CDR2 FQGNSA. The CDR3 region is CASRDSRGAVGTQYF. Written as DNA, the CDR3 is TGTGCCAGCCGAGATTCCCGGGGGGCCGTAGGTACGCAGTATTTT.

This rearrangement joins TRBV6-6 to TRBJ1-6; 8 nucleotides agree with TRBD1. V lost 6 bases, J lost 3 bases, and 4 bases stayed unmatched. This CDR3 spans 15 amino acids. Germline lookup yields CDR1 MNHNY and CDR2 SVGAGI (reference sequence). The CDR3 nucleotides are TGTGCCAGCAGAACCACAGGGGGCTATAATTCACCCCTCCACTTT. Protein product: CASRTTGGYNSPLHF.

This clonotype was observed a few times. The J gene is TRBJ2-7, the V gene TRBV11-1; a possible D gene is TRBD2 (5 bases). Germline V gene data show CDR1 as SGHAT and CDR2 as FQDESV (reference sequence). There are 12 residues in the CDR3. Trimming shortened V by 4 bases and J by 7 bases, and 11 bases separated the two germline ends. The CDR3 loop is CASSWSRGEQYF. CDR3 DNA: TGTGCCAGCAGCTGGAGCCGAGGGGAGCAGTACTTC.

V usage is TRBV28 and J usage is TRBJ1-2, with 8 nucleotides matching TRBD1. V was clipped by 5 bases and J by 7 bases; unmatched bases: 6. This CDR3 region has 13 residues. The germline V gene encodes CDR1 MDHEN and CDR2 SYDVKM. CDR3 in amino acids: CASSAQGALGYTF. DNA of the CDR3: TGTGCCAGCAGTGCTCAGGGGGCGCTTGGCTACACCTTC.

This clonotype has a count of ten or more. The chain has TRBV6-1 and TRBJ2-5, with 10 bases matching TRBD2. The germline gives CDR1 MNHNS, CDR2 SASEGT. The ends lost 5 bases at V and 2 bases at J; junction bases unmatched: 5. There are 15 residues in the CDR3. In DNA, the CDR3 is TGTGCCAGCAGTTATAGCGGGGGGCGACAAGAGACCCAGTACTTC. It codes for CASSYSGGRQETQYF.

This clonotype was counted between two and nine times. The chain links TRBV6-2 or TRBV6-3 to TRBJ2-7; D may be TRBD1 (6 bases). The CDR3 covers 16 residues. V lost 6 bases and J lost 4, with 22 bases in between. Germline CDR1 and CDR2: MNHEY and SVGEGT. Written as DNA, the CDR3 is TGTGCCAGCAGCAAAATACCAGGGGATAGAAGGTACGAGCAGTACTTC. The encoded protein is CASSKIPGDRRYEQYF.

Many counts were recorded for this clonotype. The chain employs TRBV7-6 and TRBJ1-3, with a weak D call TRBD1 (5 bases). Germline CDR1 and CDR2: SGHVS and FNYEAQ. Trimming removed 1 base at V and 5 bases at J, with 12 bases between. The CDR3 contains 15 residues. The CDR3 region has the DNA TGTGCCAGCAGCTTAGGAGGGGAACTGAGAAACACCATATATTTT. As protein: CASSLGGELRNTIYF.

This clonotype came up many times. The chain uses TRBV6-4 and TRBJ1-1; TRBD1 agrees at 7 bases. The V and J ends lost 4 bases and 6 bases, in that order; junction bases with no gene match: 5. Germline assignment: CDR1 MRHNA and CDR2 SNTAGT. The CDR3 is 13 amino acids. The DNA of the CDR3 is TGTGCCAGCAGTGCGCAGGGGGGGGCTGAAGCTTTCTTT. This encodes CASSAQGGAEAFF.

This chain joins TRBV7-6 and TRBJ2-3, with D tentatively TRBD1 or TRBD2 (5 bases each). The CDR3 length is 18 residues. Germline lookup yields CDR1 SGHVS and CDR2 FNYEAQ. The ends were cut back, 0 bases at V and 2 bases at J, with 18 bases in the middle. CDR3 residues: CASSLASWGREYTDTQYF. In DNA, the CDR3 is TGTGCCAGCAGCTTAGCGAGCTGGGGGAGAGAGTACACAGATACGCAGTATTTT. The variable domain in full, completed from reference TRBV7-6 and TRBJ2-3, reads GAGVSQSPRYKVTKRGQDVALRCDPISGHVSLYWYRQALGQGPEFLTYFNYEAQQDKSGLPNDRFSAERPEGSISTLTIQRTEQRDSAMYRCASSLASWGREYTDTQYFGPGTRLTVL.

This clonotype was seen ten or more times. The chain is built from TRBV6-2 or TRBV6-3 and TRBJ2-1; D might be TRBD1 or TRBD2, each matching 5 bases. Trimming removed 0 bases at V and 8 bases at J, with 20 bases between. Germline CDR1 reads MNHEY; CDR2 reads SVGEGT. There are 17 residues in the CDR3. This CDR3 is CASSYSSLGGGVYEQFF. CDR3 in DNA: TGTGCCAGCAGTTACTCATCCCTTGGGGGTGGGGTCTATGAGCAGTTCTTC.

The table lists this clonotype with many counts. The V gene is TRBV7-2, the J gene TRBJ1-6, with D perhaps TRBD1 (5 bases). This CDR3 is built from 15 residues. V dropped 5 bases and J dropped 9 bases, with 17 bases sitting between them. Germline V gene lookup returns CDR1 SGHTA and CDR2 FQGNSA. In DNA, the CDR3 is TGTGCCAGCAGCCCCGGGGGGGACGGACTTTCACCCCTCCACTTT. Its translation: CASSPGGDGLSPLHF.

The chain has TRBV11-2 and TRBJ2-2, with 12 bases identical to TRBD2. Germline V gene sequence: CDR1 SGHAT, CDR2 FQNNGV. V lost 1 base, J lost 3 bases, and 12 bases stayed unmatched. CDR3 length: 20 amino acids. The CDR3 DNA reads TGTGCCAGCAGCTTAGGAACTACTAGCGGGAGGTGGTCGTACACCGGGGAGCTGTTTTTT. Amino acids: CASSLGTTSGRWSYTGELFF. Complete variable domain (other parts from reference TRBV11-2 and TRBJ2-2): EAGVAQSPRYKIIEKRQSVAFWCNPISGHATLYWYQQILGQGPKLLIQFQNNGVVDDSQLPKDRFSAERLKGVDSTLKIQPAKLEDSAVYLCASSLGTTSGRWSYTGELFFGEGSRLTVL.

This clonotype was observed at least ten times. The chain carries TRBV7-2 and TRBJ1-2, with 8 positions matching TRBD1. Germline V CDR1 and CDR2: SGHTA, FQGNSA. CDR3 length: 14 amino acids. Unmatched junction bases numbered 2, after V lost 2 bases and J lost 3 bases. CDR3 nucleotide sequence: TGTGCCAGCAGCTTACAGGGGGCGGACTATGGCTACACCTTC. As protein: CASSLQGADYGYTF.

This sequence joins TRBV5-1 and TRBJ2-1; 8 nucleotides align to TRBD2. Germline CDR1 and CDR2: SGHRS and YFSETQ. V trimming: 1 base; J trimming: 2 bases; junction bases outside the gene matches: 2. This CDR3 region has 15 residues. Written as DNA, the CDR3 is TGCGCCAGCAGCTTGATGCGGGGGGCCTACAATGAGCAGTTCTTC. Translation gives CASSLMRGAYNEQFF.

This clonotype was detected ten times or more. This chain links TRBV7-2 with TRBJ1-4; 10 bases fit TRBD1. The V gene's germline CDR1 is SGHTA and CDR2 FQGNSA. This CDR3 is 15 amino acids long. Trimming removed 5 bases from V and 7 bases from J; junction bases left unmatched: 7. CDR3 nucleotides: TGTGCCAGCAGCCTAGACAGGGGGCGAATTGAAAAACTGTTTTTT. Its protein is CASSLDRGRIEKLFF.

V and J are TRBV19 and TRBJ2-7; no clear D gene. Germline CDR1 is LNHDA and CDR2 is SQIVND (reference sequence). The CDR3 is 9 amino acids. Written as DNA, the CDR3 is TGTGCCAGTAGTATCAAAGGGATGGTC. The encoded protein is CASSIKGMV.

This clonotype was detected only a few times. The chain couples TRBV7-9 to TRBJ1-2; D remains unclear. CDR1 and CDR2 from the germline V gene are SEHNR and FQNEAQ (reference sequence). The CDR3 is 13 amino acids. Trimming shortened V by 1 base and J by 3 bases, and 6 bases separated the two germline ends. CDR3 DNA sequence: TGTGCCAGCAGCTTAGGGGGAGACTATGGCTACACCTTC. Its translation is CASSLGGDYGYTF.

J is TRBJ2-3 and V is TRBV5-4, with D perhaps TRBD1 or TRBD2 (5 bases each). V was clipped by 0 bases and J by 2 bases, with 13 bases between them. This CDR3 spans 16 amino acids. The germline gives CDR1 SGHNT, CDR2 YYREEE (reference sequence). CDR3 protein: CASSLAGPTYTDTQYF. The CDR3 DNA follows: TGTGCCAGCAGCTTGGCGGGACCGACATACACAGATACGCAGTATTTT.